These 21 T cell receptor beta chains came from one sample sequenced in a study of blood T cell repertoires in COVID-19. Measured with immunoSEQ multiplex PCR; TCRdb has only the in-frame clones, and not every one. Of 150,000 to 200,000 clones detected, roughly four fifths appear once; the ten largest clones hold roughly 7.5%. Sequencing input: peripheral blood. These receptors were obtained from a woman aged 70-85 years with COVID-19, enrolled during active disease.

This chain uses TRBV19 with TRBJ2-1, with TRBD2 matching 13 bases. The trim removed 5 bases at V and 9 bases at J, leaving 7 bases unmatched. The germline V gene has CDR1 LNHDA and CDR2 SQIVND (reference sequence). The CDR3 is 15 amino acids. The CDR3 nucleotides are TGTGCCAGTAGTGCCGGGACTAGCGGGATTGGTGAGCAGTTCTTC. Its translation is CASSAGTSGIGEQFF.

The chain combines TRBV5-1 with TRBJ2-1; 12 bases line up with TRBD2. Germline V gives CDR1 SGHRS, CDR2 YFSETQ. The CDR3 consists of 15 residues. V was pared by 7 bases and J by 0 bases, with 2 bases of the junction left unmatched. CDR3 sequence: CASQGLAGSYNEQFF. CDR3 bases: TGCGCCAGCCAGGGACTAGCGGGCTCCTACAATGAGCAGTTCTTC.

This clone was counted between two and nine times. The chain combines TRBV29-1 with TRBJ2-7; TRBD1 matches 9 bases. J was trimmed by 4 bases and V by 6 bases; bases with no gene match: 10. CDR1 SQVTM and CDR2 ANQGSEA come from the germline V gene. The CDR3 sequence is 14 residues long. The CDR3 nucleotides read TGCAGCGTAAGGGACAGGGCGGGGAGGTACGAGCAGTACTTC. Residues: CSVRDRAGRYEQYF.

The V call is TRBV12-3 or TRBV12-4, the J call TRBJ2-7; 9 bases map to TRBD2. J lost 2 bases, V lost 6 bases, and 2 bases had no gene match. This CDR3 is 13 amino acids long. The CDR3 protein is CASRREGAYEQYF. CDR3 sequence (DNA): TGTGCCAGCAGGCGGGAGGGAGCCTACGAGCAGTACTTC.

The chain links TRBV6-5 to TRBJ1-5; D ambiguous. V shed 3 bases and J shed 2 bases, with 8 bases lying between them. The germline gives CDR1 MNHEY, CDR2 SVGAGI. The CDR3 extends over 14 amino acids. The CDR3 nucleotides are TGTGCCAGCAGTTATCGGGGAGGCAATCAGCCCCAGCATTTT. This codes for CASSYRGGNQPQHF.

The chain links TRBV11-2 to TRBJ2-5; no reliable D call. CDR1 and CDR2 (germline): SGHAT, FQNNGV. Trimming left V 1 base short and J 5 bases short, with 11 bases between. The CDR3 has 14 amino acids. The CDR3 region is CASSLGDPRETQYF. The CDR3 nucleotides read TGTGCCAGCAGCTTAGGTGACCCCAGGGAGACCCAGTACTTC.

V is TRBV5-8 and J is TRBJ1-5, with 7 bases aligning to TRBD1. Germline-derived CDR1 and CDR2 are SGHTS and YDEGEE. Unmatched junction bases numbered 3, after V lost 3 bases and J lost 3 bases. The CDR3 has 14 amino acids. This CDR3 reads CASSSGQFNQPQHF. In DNA form, the CDR3 reads TGTGCCAGCAGCTCGGGACAGTTCAATCAGCCCCAGCATTTT.

V gene TRBV20-1 combines with J gene TRBJ2-7, with D possibly TRBD2 on 7 matching bases. Germline assignment: CDR1 DFQATT and CDR2 SNEGSKA (reference sequence). The V and J ends lost 5 bases and 12 bases respectively, with 17 bases between them. There are 11 residues in the CDR3. The CDR3 DNA reads as TGCAGTGCTTTCACTAGCGAGACAGGGTACTTC. Translation: CSAFTSETGYF.

V gene TRBV3-1 (or the pseudogene TRBV3-2) combines with J gene TRBJ2-2; 9 nucleotides align to TRBD2. The CDR3 consists of 15 residues. With 4 bases clipped from V and 7 bases from J, the junction kept 7 bases outside the gene matches. The germline V gene encodes CDR1 LGHDT and CDR2 YNNKEL (reference sequence). The DNA of the CDR3 is TGTGCCAGCAGCCTTAGCGGGAGAGGAATCGGGGAGCTGTTTTTT. It yields the protein CASSLSGRGIGELFF.

V usage is TRBV7-6 and J usage is TRBJ2-3, with a tentative D call TRBD1 (6 bases). V was trimmed by 5 bases and J by 4 bases, leaving 13 bases between them. From germline, CDR1 is SGHVS and CDR2 FNYEAQ. The CDR3 has 14 residues. In nucleotides, the CDR3 is TGTGCCAGCAGCCTGCAGGGGCATCCAGATACGCAGTATTTT. It is translated as CASSLQGHPDTQYF.

The chain is built from TRBV5-1 and TRBJ1-2; D unresolved. This CDR3 region has 15 residues. Germline V gene data show CDR1 as SGHRS and CDR2 as YFSETQ. Trimming took off 0 bases at V and 4 bases at J, with 13 bases between the two ends. The CDR3 DNA reads as TGCGCCAGCAGCTTGGACCCTACCACCACCTATGGCTACACCTTC. It yields the protein CASSLDPTTTYGYTF. Using reference TRBV5-1 and TRBJ1-2 for the parts outside the CDR3, the full variable domain is KAGVTQTPRYLIKTRGQQVTLSCSPISGHRSVSWYQQTPGQGLQFLFEYFSETQRNKGNFPGRFSGRQFSNSRSEMNVSTLELGDSALYLCASSLDPTTTYGYTFGSGTRLTVV.

This clone was observed a handful of times. The chain joins TRBV15 to TRBJ1-4; TRBD1 matches at 9 bases. CDR3 length: 16 amino acids. Looked up from germline, CDR1 is LNHNV and CDR2 is YYDKDF (reference sequence). With V trimmed by 5 bases and J by 2 bases, 6 bases remained unmatched. As DNA, the CDR3 is TGTGCCACCAGCGTGACACAGGGGGCGACTAATGAAAAACTGTTTTTT. Residues: CATSVTQGATNEKLFF. The whole variable domain, remainder taken from reference TRBV15 and TRBJ1-4, is DAMVIQNPRYQVTQFGKPVTLSCSQTLNHNVMYWYQQKSSQAPKLLFHYYDKDFNNEADTPDNFQSRRPNTSFCFLDIRSPGLGDTAMYLCATSVTQGATNEKLFFGSGTQLSVL.

V gene TRBV30 combines with J gene TRBJ1-4; a weak D match, TRBD1 (6 bases). The germline gives CDR1 GTSNPN, CDR2 SVGIG (reference sequence). The V end was cut by 5 bases, the J end by 7 bases, with 20 bases between. The CDR3 totals 15 residues. CDR3 nucleotide sequence: TGTGCCTGGCAACAGGGATTCGGGGTGGGTGAAAAACTGTTTTTT. Protein product: CAWQQGFGVGEKLFF.

The chain combines TRBV28 with TRBJ1-1, with D possibly matching TRBD1 (5 bases). The length of the CDR3 is 15 residues. CDR1 and CDR2 (germline): MDHEN, SYDVKM. The V and J ends lost 0 bases and 0 bases respectively, with 8 bases between them. The CDR3 loop reads CASSLWGRVNTEAFF. CDR3 coding DNA: TGTGCCAGCAGTTTATGGGGCAGGGTGAACACTGAAGCTTTCTTT.

This clone was picked up one time. The chain couples TRBV7-7 to TRBJ2-2; a possible D gene is TRBD2 (5 bases). Trimming shortened V by 1 base and J by 5 bases, and 17 bases separated the two germline ends. The germline V gene encodes CDR1 SSHAT and CDR2 FNYEAQ (reference sequence). The CDR3 is 17 amino acids. This CDR3 reads CASSLGGSLRGTGELFF. The DNA of the CDR3 is TGTGCCAGCAGCTTAGGAGGGTCCCTCCGGGGAACCGGGGAGCTGTTTTTT.

Worth noting for this clone: Sequence at one end of the junction differs from germline and may be a read error. V and J are TRBV18 and TRBJ1-1; 8 bases agree with TRBD1. The CDR3 totals 16 residues. Germline loops: CDR1 KGHSH, CDR2 LQKENI. DNA for the CDR3: TGTGCCAGCTCACCTTTTCTGGACAGGGTGAAAACTGAAGCTTTCTTT. Encoded protein: CASSPFLDRVKTEAFF. Together with reference TRBV18 and TRBJ1-1, the CDR3 gives the full variable domain: NAGVMQNPRHLVRRRGQEARLRCSPMKGHSHVYWYRQLPEEGLKFMVYLQKENIIDESGMPKERFSAEFPKEGPSILRIQQVVRGDSAAYFCASSPFLDRVKTEAFFGQGTRLTVV.

This clone turned up a few times. The chain combines TRBV5-1 with TRBJ2-3; 8 bases are shared with TRBD1. This CDR3 has 14 amino acids. After removal of 2 bases from V and 6 bases from J, the junction contained 5 bases not matched to a gene. Germline V CDR1 and CDR2: SGHRS, YFSETQ. CDR3 in amino acids: CASSFPGGSDTQYF. The CDR3 nucleotides are TGCGCCAGCAGCTTTCCAGGGGGCAGTGATACGCAGTATTTT.

The chain employs TRBV2 and TRBJ2-5; TRBD2 agrees at 15 bases. The CDR3 loop spans 16 amino acids. Germline V gives CDR1 SNHLY, CDR2 FYNNEI. Trimming cost V 6 bases and J 5 bases; bases outside gene matches: 7. The CDR3 DNA sequence: TGTGCCAGCAGGTGGACTAGCGGGAGGGTGGTGGAGACCCAGTACTTC. This gives the protein CASRWTSGRVVETQYF. Combining the CDR3 with reference TRBV2 and TRBJ2-5 gives the whole variable domain EPEVTQTPSHQVTQMGQEVILRCVPISNHLYFYWYRQILGQKVEFLVSFYNNEISEKSEIFDDQFSVERPDGSNFTLKIRSTKLEDSAMYFCASRWTSGRVVETQYFGPGTRLLVL.

The chain links TRBV7-8 to TRBJ2-1, with 8 bases that match TRBD2. CDR1 and CDR2 from the germline V gene are SGHVS and FQNEAQ. The CDR3 length is 15 residues. V was clipped by 7 bases and J by 9 bases; unmatched bases: 14. CDR3 region: CASTADGGVRSEQFF. CDR3 nucleotides: TGTGCCAGCACCGCCGACGGGGGGGTAAGGAGTGAGCAGTTCTTC. The whole variable domain, remainder taken from reference TRBV7-8 and TRBJ2-1, is GAGVSQSPRYKVAKRGQDVALRCDPISGHVSLFWYQQALGQGPEFLTYFQNEAQLDKSGLPSDRFFAERPEGSVSTLKIQRTQQEDSAVYLCASTADGGVRSEQFFGPGTRLTVL.

The chain combines TRBV10-3 with TRBJ1-6; 10 bases line up with TRBD1. V lost 2 bases to trimming and J lost 7 bases; unmatched junction nucleotides: 8. Germline CDR1 is ENHRY and CDR2 is SYGVKD. CDR3 length: 17 residues. The CDR3 sequence is CAISEREGQGENSPLHF. CDR3 nucleotides: TGTGCCATCAGTGAGCGCGAAGGACAGGGGGAAAATTCACCCCTCCACTTT.

There are a few counts of this clone. The J gene is TRBJ2-2, the V gene TRBV12-3 or TRBV12-4; D may be TRBD2 (6 bases). The CDR3 sequence is 12 residues long. Deletions cut 5 bases from V and 6 bases from J, with 7 bases between. This CDR3 reads CASSRGAGELFF. The CDR3 DNA reads as TGTGCCAGCAGTCGCGGGGCCGGGGAGCTGTTTTTT.